The sequence of this TCR beta chain was determined in a study of shared clonotypes between healthy human individuals. General study points: It was observed that 5% to 6.5% of naive CD4 clonotypes were shared across several donors. Having only a few donors restricted how much genetic and exposure-history diversity was captured.

This CDR3 comprises 15 residues. CDR1 and CDR2 (germline): LGHNA, YNFKEQ. Trimming took 1 base from V and 2 from J; bases not matched to a gene: 5. For sorted subsets, roughly 200 ng DNA per replicate equaled approximately 30,000 T cell genomes. Profiling relied on immunoSEQ multiplex PCR, and the TCRdb table lists in-frame clones only, not all of them. This sample has about 660,000 clones, with around 67% found just once. This clone showed up just a few times. Its specificity is not known. The sample carries other DNA sequences with the same CDR3. The receptor's source is a woman aged 25-40 years in good health. V gene TRBV4-2 combines with J gene TRBJ2-7, with 7 bases that match TRBD2. The specimen was memory CD4+ T cells sorted from blood. Subset specified: CD45RA-negative fraction. CDR3 sequence (DNA): TGTGCCAGCAGCCAAGGGCTAGCGGAAACCTACGAGCAGTACTTC. It encodes CASSQGLAETYEQYF.